This passage covers 6 T cell receptor beta chains from one sample sequenced in a study of cytomegalovirus exposure and HLA in healthy donors. This PCR relied on a set of 60 Vbeta primers and 13 Jbeta primers. The method was immunoSEQ multiplex PCR; TCRdb's version includes in-frame clones alone and lacks a portion of them. The sample has about 55,000 clones, roughly 80% seen once. The sample consisted of PBMCs. Every receptor here comes from a man in his thirties or forties in good health and CMV-seronegative.

This clone has only a few counts. The chain employs TRBV5-8 and TRBJ1-1, with D perhaps TRBD1 (6 bases). Trimming left V 0 bases short and J 0 bases short, with 12 bases between. This CDR3 comprises 16 residues. Germline CDR1 is SGHTS and CDR2 is YDEGEE. The CDR3 sequence is CASSLDQGTMNTEAFF. In nucleotides, the CDR3 is TGTGCCAGCAGCTTGGATCAGGGGACCATGAACACTGAAGCTTTCTTT.

The chain links TRBV27 to TRBJ2-1, with 8 nucleotides matching TRBD1. Germline loops: CDR1 MNHEY, CDR2 SMNVEV (reference sequence). With 5 bases clipped from V and 7 bases from J, the junction kept 4 bases outside the gene matches. CDR3 length: 13 amino acids. The chain's CDR3 is CASSRRQGNEQFF. In DNA, the CDR3 is TGTGCCAGCAGTAGACGACAGGGGAATGAGCAGTTCTTC.

V and J are TRBV6-6 and TRBJ1-1, with TRBD1 identical over 7 bases. The CDR3 covers 15 residues. CDR1 and CDR2 from the germline V gene are MNHNY and SVGAGI (reference sequence). Trimming cost V 4 bases and J 0 bases; bases outside gene matches: 5. CDR3 in DNA: TGTGCCAGCAGTTTCTCACAGGGGATGAACACTGAAGCTTTCTTT. It codes for CASSFSQGMNTEAFF.

The chain carries TRBV7-2 and TRBJ2-1; 9 positions match TRBD2. Trimming at V came to 5 bases and at J to 6 bases, leaving 8 bases not matched to a gene. Germline CDR1 SGHTA, CDR2 FQGNSA. This CDR3 spans 15 amino acids. CDR3 nucleotides: TGTGCCAGCAGCCAAGCGGGGGGCGTTGGCAATGAGCAGTTCTTC. Encoded protein: CASSQAGGVGNEQFF.

The chain links TRBV15 to TRBJ1-5, with TRBD1 as a possible D gene (5 bases). The V end lost 2 bases, the J end lost 0 bases, and 8 bases lay between the germline ends. This CDR3 is built from 15 residues. In germline, CDR1 is LNHNV, CDR2 YYDKDF (reference sequence). CDR3 nucleotide sequence: TGTGCCACCAGCAGATTACAGGTTAGCAATCAGCCCCAGCATTTT. Translation gives CATSRLQVSNQPQHF.

This clone was counted a single time. The CDR3 region is CASSYGGTSGSYEQYF. In DNA, the CDR3 is TGTGCCAGCAGTTACGGCGGGACTAGCGGATCGTACGAGCAGTACTTC. This chain joins TRBV6-5 and TRBJ2-7; 11 nucleotides align to TRBD2. CDR1 is MNHEY and CDR2 is SVGAGI in the germline V gene. The CDR3 is made up of 16 amino acids. With 2 bases clipped from V and 4 bases from J, the junction kept 7 bases outside the gene matches.